The rows below give T cell receptor beta chains drawn from one sample of a study of T cells in localized non-small cell lung cancer. Profiling relied on immunoSEQ multiplex PCR, and the TCRdb table lists in-frame clones only, not all of them. The profile shows 86,000 or so clones, approximately 84% of them singletons. Here the sequenced sample was peripheral blood, taken before any cancer treatment. These receptors were collected from a man aged 40 to 75 with stage I lung adenocarcinoma. Each CDR3 is given without its conserved first and last residue. The D gene is left open where the match is weak.

j_call: TRBJ2-2
d_call: TRBD1
v_call: TRBV6-1
cdr3_aa: ASRGGPTNTGELF

j_call: TRBJ1-5
d_call: NA
v_call: TRBV10-1
cdr3_aa: ARTTGHNGNQPQH

j_call: TRBJ1-1
d_call: NA
v_call: TRBV9
cdr3_aa: ASSTGQFTEAF

j_call: TRBJ2-1
d_call: TRBD2
v_call: TRBV30
cdr3_aa: AWSVDLAGRNEQF

j_call: TRBJ1-2
d_call: NA
v_call: TRBV27
cdr3_aa: ASSSGAGGYT

j_call: TRBJ2-7
d_call: NA
v_call: TRBV7-3
cdr3_aa: ASSLTGQSYEQY

j_call: TRBJ2-4
d_call: NA
v_call: TRBV9
cdr3_aa: ASSVAGKGENIQY

j_call: TRBJ2-2
d_call: TRBD1
v_call: TRBV5-1
cdr3_aa: ASSWGQGTGELF

j_call: TRBJ2-7
d_call: TRBD1
v_call: TRBV5-1
cdr3_aa: ASSEGTGIHHEQY

j_call: TRBJ1-6
d_call: NA
v_call: TRBV15
cdr3_aa: ATSRPNSPLH

j_call: TRBJ1-2
d_call: NA
v_call: TRBV7-2
cdr3_aa: ASSLPALLFGYGYT

j_call: TRBJ2-7
d_call: TRBD1
v_call: TRBV18
cdr3_aa: ASSPQGQGYEQY

j_call: TRBJ1-2
d_call: TRBD1
v_call: TRBV10-2
cdr3_aa: ASSIGSRGVYT

j_call: TRBJ2-2
d_call: NA
v_call: TRBV5-1
cdr3_aa: ASSLAVGTGTGELF